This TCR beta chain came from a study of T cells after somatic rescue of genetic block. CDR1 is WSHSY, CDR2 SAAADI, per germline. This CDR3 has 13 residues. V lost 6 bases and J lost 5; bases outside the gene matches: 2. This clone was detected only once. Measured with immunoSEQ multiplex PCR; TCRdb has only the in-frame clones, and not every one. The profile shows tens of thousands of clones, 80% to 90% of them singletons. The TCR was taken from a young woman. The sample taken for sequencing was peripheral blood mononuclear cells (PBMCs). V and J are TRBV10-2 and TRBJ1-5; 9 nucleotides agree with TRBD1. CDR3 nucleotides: TGCGCCAGCAGCTGGACAGGGGATCAGCCCCAGCATTTT. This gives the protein CASSWTGDQPQHF.